This is a list of T cell receptor beta chains from one sample in a study of blood T cell repertoires in COVID-19. Assay used: immunoSEQ multiplex PCR; TCRdb lists only in-frame clones, some missing. Of approximately 200,000 clones listed, 87% are singletons. Source material: PBMCs or T cells enriched from blood (not recorded which). These receptors were collected from a woman aged 30 to 39 who had recovered from COVID-19. Both conserved end residues are part of each CDR3. The D gene is left open where the match is weak. A row's size may be missing; if present it is once, few, many or a size class.

TRBV5-5	14	TRBD1	TRBJ1-2	.	TGTGCCAGCAGCCTACCCCGGGACAGCTATGGCTACACCTTC	CASSLPRDSYGYTF
TRBV7-9	18	TRBD2	TRBJ2-1	.	TGTGCCAGCAGCGTTCGGCTCGGTTTAGCGGGGGATCCTAGGGAGCAGTTCTTC	CASSVRLGLAGDPREQFF
TRBV6-2/TRBV6-3	14	.	TRBJ1-5	.	TGTGCCAGCAGCCTAGGACAGTCCAATCAGCCCCAGCATTTT	CASSLGQSNQPQHF
TRBV4-1	18	TRBD2	TRBJ2-3	.	TGCGCCAGCAGCTGGGGTCCGGGACTAGCGGGAAGCACAGATACGCAGTATTTT	CASSWGPGLAGSTDTQYF
TRBV24-1	15	TRBD2	TRBJ2-3	.	TGTGCCACCAGTGACGTAGCGGGCCTCGAGGGTACGCAGTATTTT	CATSDVAGLEGTQYF
TRBV10-3	16	TRBD1	TRBJ1-1	few	TGTGCCATCAGTGAGCGGGGACAGGGGGCGAACACTGAAGCTTTCTTT	CAISERGQGANTEAFF
TRBV27	12	.	TRBJ1-1	.	TGTGCCAGCAGCTCCCCTAACACTGAAGCTTTCTTT	CASSSPNTEAFF
TRBV18	15	TRBD1	TRBJ2-5	.	TGTGCCAGCTCATATACAGGGGCCTCTCAAGAGACCCAGTACTTC	CASSYTGASQETQYF
TRBV19	15	.	TRBJ1-4	.	TGTGCCAGTAGTATCGGCTCTCCGGAGGGTGAAAAACTGTTTTTT	CASSIGSPEGEKLFF
TRBV3-1/TRBV3-2	17	TRBD1	TRBJ2-2	.	TGTGCCAGCAGCCAAGACCTAGGACAGGGTTTCACCGGGGAGCTGTTTTTT	CASSQDLGQGFTGELFF
TRBV6-5	13	.	TRBJ1-2	.	TGTGCCAGCAGTTACGCGGCAGATGAGGGCTACACCTTC	CASSYAADEGYTF
TRBV13	14	.	TRBJ1-2	.	TGTGCCAGCAGGCAGGGGATAGCTAACTATGGCTACACCTTC	CASRQGIANYGYTF
TRBV7-9	16	TRBD2	TRBJ2-1	.	TGTGCCAGCAGCTTAGGTCTAGCGGGAATTGACAATGAGCAGTTCTTC	CASSLGLAGIDNEQFF
TRBV7-6	15	TRBD1	TRBJ1-5	few	TGTGCCAGCAGTCCACAGGGGGCGGGCAATCAGCCCCAGCATTTT	CASSPQGAGNQPQHF
TRBV7-2	16	.	TRBJ2-2	.	TGTGCCAGCAGCTATCAGCGACAGGCAAACACCGGGGAGCTGTTTTTT	CASSYQRQANTGELFF
TRBV7-3	14	.	TRBJ2-3	few	TGTGCCAGCAGCCCGCTAGGAGGGAAATATACGCAGTATTTT	CASSPLGGKYTQYF
TRBV14	15	.	TRBJ2-3	.	TGTGCCAGCAGCCAAGAGGGGCACCGGAGAGATACGCAGTATTTT	CASSQEGHRRDTQYF
TRBV28	15	TRBD2	TRBJ2-7	.	TGTGCCAGCAGCCCACTGGGAGGGGACTCCTACGAGCAGTACTTC	CASSPLGGDSYEQYF
TRBV6-2/TRBV6-3	18	TRBD1	TRBJ2-3	.	TGTGCCAGCAGTTCAACCCTCGGTTCATCACAGGGGTCAGATACGCAGTATTTT	CASSSTLGSSQGSDTQYF
TRBV27	15	TRBD1	TRBJ2-5	.	TGTGCCAGCAGTTTATCCGGGACAGGGTGGGCGACCCAGTACTTC	CASSLSGTGWATQYF
TRBV11-3	18	.	TRBJ2-3	.	TGTGCCAGCAGCTTTGCGGTAGCTTTCAGCGGTAGCACAGATACGCAGTATTTT	CASSFAVAFSGSTDTQYF
TRBV28	15	.	TRBJ2-6	.	TGTGCCAGCAGTTTTGCGGCATCTGGGGCCAACGTCCTGACTTTC	CASSFAASGANVLTF
TRBV7-2	12	.	TRBJ2-7	.	TGTGCCAGCAGCCCCGACAGGTACGAGCAGTACTTC	CASSPDRYEQYF
TRBV5-1	13	TRBD2	TRBJ2-5	.	TGCGCCAGCAGGCTAGCGGACCAAGAGACCCAGTACTTC	CASRLADQETQYF
TRBV7-2	15	TRBD1	TRBJ2-2	.	TGTGCCAGCAGCTACCGGGACAGGGGGGCCGGGGAGCTGTTTTTT	CASSYRDRGAGELFF
TRBV19	13	TRBD1	TRBJ1-1	few	TGTGCCAGTAGTATGGATAGTAGGGGGCTTGCTTTCTTT	CASSMDSRGLAFF
TRBV27	14	.	TRBJ1-1	.	TGTGCCAGCAGTCTCAACGGAGCTCGAACTGAAGCTTTCTTT	CASSLNGARTEAFF
TRBV11-3	17	TRBD1	TRBJ2-5	.	TGTGCCAGCAGCCAAGGGACAGGGGGCTTGCGTAAAGAGACCCAGTACTTC	CASSQGTGGLRKETQYF
TRBV12-5	14	TRBD1	TRBJ1-6	.	TGTGCTAGTGCCGAGGGACAGAATAATTCACCCCTCCACTTT	CASAEGQNNSPLHF
TRBV4-3	15	.	TRBJ1-2	.	TGCGCCAGCAGCCAAGAGGGCACCGCAAACTATGGCTACACCTTC	CASSQEGTANYGYTF
TRBV7-2	14	.	TRBJ1-5	.	TGTGCCAGCAGCTTAGTCGTTGGGGCTCGGCCCCAGCATTTT	CASSLVVGARPQHF
TRBV30	13	.	TRBJ2-5	.	TGTGCCTGGACCACAGTCGAGGGAGAGACCCAGTACTTC	CAWTTVEGETQYF
TRBV11-2	15	.	TRBJ2-7	.	TGTGCCAGCAGCTTACAGGCAGGGTTTTCCTACGAGCAGTACTTC	CASSLQAGFSYEQYF
TRBV19	14	.	TRBJ2-7	.	TGTGCCAGTAGTATAGGTACAGGGACCTACGAGCAGTACTTC	CASSIGTGTYEQYF
TRBV3-1/TRBV3-2	17	TRBD2	TRBJ2-7	.	TGTGCCAGCAGCCAGGCTAGCGGGGAGCCCCTCTCCTACGAGCAGTACTTC	CASSQASGEPLSYEQYF
TRBV5-4	14	.	TRBJ1-3	.	TGTGCCAGCAGCTTGACAGGTTTTGGAAACACCATATATTTT	CASSLTGFGNTIYF
TRBV7-9	14	.	TRBJ1-5	.	TGTGCCAGCAGCTTGGGTCAGGGAAATCAGCCCCAGCATTTT	CASSLGQGNQPQHF
TRBV29-1	13	TRBD1	TRBJ2-7	.	TGCAGCGTTGGGGGACAGGGGGCGTACGAGCAGTACTTC	CSVGGQGAYEQYF
TRBV28	15	.	TRBJ2-1	.	TGTGCCAGCAGTCCCCTTGGCGGGAACCACAATGAGCAGTTCTTC	CASSPLGGNHNEQFF
TRBV12-3/TRBV12-4	13	.	TRBJ1-2	.	TGTGCCAGCAGTTCGTCGGACAGCTATGGCTACACCTTC	CASSSSDSYGYTF
TRBV6-5	14	.	TRBJ2-7	.	TGTGCCAGCAGCCGCGGGACGGATTCCTACGAGCAGTACTTC	CASSRGTDSYEQYF
TRBV9	14	.	TRBJ1-6	.	TGTGCCAGCAGCGTAGGAACAGTGAATTCACCCCTCCACTTT	CASSVGTVNSPLHF
TRBV7-3	15	.	TRBJ2-1	few	TGTGCCAGCAGCACCCAGGGGTCCTCCTACAATGAGCAGTTCTTC	CASSTQGSSYNEQFF
TRBV11-2	14	.	TRBJ2-7	.	TGTGCCAGCAGCTTAGGAGGGGGAATTTACGAGCAGTACTTC	CASSLGGGIYEQYF
TRBV3-1/TRBV3-2	13	.	TRBJ1-6	.	TGTGCCAGCAGCCAAGTTCCGAATTCACCCCTCCACTTT	CASSQVPNSPLHF
TRBV3-1/TRBV3-2	12	.	TRBJ1-1	.	TGTGCCAGCAGGGGGGCTCAAAAAGCAGCTTTCTTT	CASRGAQKAAFF
TRBV7-9	13	.	TRBJ2-2	.	TGTGCCAGCAGCCCTTCTTTCACCGGGGAGCTGTTTTTT	CASSPSFTGELFF
TRBV7-9	16	TRBD2	TRBJ2-3	.	TGTGCCAGCAGCTCTCAGACTAGCGCCTACACAGATACGCAGTATTTT	CASSSQTSAYTDTQYF
TRBV29-1	14	TRBD1	TRBJ1-5	.	TGCAGCGTCGCAGGGACAGGGGTAAATCAGCCCCAGCATTTT	CSVAGTGVNQPQHF
TRBV16	15	.	TRBJ1-1	.	TGTGCCAGCAGCCATCGGGATAGGGTGAACACTGAAGCTTTCTTT	CASSHRDRVNTEAFF
TRBV19	13	.	TRBJ1-1	.	TGTGCCAGCCAAACAGGACGGAACACTGAAGCTTTCTTT	CASQTGRNTEAFF
TRBV6-6	16	.	TRBJ2-3	once	TGTGCCAGCAGAGACCTCAAGGGGGAAGGCGCAGATACGCAGTATTTT	CASRDLKGEGADTQYF
TRBV4-3	16	.	TRBJ1-5	.	TGCGCCAGCAGCCAAGATCTGGCAGGGTTGGATCAGCCCCAGCATTTT	CASSQDLAGLDQPQHF
TRBV7-3	13	.	TRBJ2-1	once	TGTGCCAGCAGCTCCCAGGGACATGGTGAGCAGTTCTTC	CASSSQGHGEQFF
TRBV4-1	16	TRBD1	TRBJ2-1	.	TGCGCCAGCAGCCAACCTCTAAGGGGGCGAAACAATGAGCAGTTCTTC	CASSQPLRGRNNEQFF
TRBV21-1	16	.	TRBJ2-5	.	TGTGCCAGCAGCCGGACCAGACTAGCGGTTCTTGAGACCCAGTACTTC	CASSRTRLAVLETQYF
TRBV6-5	11	.	TRBJ1-1	once	TGTGCCAGCACTTTGACACCTGAAGCTTTCTTT	CASTLTPEAFF
TRBV6-2/TRBV6-3	15	TRBD1	TRBJ1-4	.	TGTGCCAGCAGTTACGGGGGGACAGGGGAAGAAAAACTGTTTTTT	CASSYGGTGEEKLFF
TRBV7-2	15	TRBD1	TRBJ2-3	.	TGTGCCAGCAGCCGGGACAGGGGGCAGGGAGATACGCAGTATTTT	CASSRDRGQGDTQYF